Below are 31 T cell receptor beta chains sequenced from a single sample in a study of T-cell reconstitution after alpha-beta-depleted transplantation in children. Library preparation (for TCRbeta) was performed with unique molecular identifiers. TCRdb reprocessed the PCR reads via MiXCR and lists one record per CDR3 protein. The sample carries about 610,000 distinct CDR3 sequences, 8% to 11% recorded once. The specimen was PBMCs from the stem cell graft donor, collected from the stem cell graft. The receptor source for this set is a human donor who donated a stem cell graft to a child with acute myeloid leukemia.

This clonotype was seen only a few times. The genes are TRBV7-9 and TRBJ1-4, with no clear D. The CDR3 has 14 amino acids. V lost 5 bases to trimming and J lost 7 bases, with 14 bases between them. Germline lookup yields CDR1 SEHNR and CDR2 FQNEAQ (reference sequence). CDR3 DNA: TGTGCCAGCAGCCCAGACCGGACGAGTGAAAAACTGTTTTTT. Its protein product is CASSPDRTSEKLFF.

Concerning this clonotype: This may be a read error: a much more frequent sequence differs by one nucleotide. CDR3 bases: TGTGCCAGCAGCCAAGATCGCTACAATGAGCAGTACTTC. It encodes CASSQDRYNEQYF. The V and J genes are TRBV4-2 and TRBJ2-1; D gene unclear. The assigned J gene may be wrong: the sequence end matches TRBJ2-7 better. The CDR3 is made up of 13 amino acids. Germline loops: CDR1 LGHNA, CDR2 YNFKEQ.

The chain couples TRBV3-1 to TRBJ1-5; D is unclear. The germline gives CDR1 LGHDT, CDR2 YNNKEL (reference sequence). Trimming shortened V by 1 base and J by 6 bases, and 10 bases separated the two germline ends. CDR3 size: 14 residues. The CDR3 sequence: CASSQAGRGQPQHF. DNA for the CDR3: TGTGCCAGCAGCCAAGCCGGGCGGGGTCAGCCCCAGCATTTT.

This chain joins TRBV27 and TRBJ1-6; 8 bases are a match to TRBD1. The CDR3 spans 15 residues. J was trimmed by 7 bases and V by 3 bases; bases with no gene match: 5. CDR1 is MNHEY, CDR2 SMNVEV, per germline (reference sequence). The CDR3 coding sequence is TGTGCCAGCAGTTTGCAGGGGGCAAGGAATTCACCCCTCCACTTT. Translation gives CASSLQGARNSPLHF.

This clonotype turned up a few times. The V and J genes are TRBV6-5 and TRBJ2-6; D perhaps matches TRBD1 (6 bases). CDR1 and CDR2 from the germline V gene are MNHEY and SVGAGI. V shed 7 bases and J shed 2 bases, with 12 bases lying between them. There are 15 residues in the CDR3. The CDR3 DNA reads TGTGCCAGCATTATACAGGGCGCTGGGGCCAACGTCCTGACTTTC. This encodes CASIIQGAGANVLTF.

The V call is TRBV20-1, the J call TRBJ2-2; weak D call: TRBD2 (5 bases). Germline loops: CDR1 DFQATT, CDR2 SNEGSKA (reference sequence). This CDR3 has 16 residues. With 6 bases removed from V and 0 bases from J, the gap between germline ends came to 17 bases. CDR3 sequence (DNA): TGCAGTGCCCGTGACGTGGTCGGGACGAACACCGGGGAGCTGTTTTTT. It codes for CSARDVVGTNTGELFF.

Remarks on this clonotype: A read error may be the cause here, since a much bigger clone is one base away. This chain joins TRBV6-1 and TRBJ2-3; TRBD2 agrees at 7 bases. Germline CDR1 MNHNS, CDR2 SASEGT. The CDR3 totals 14 residues. CDR3 in amino acids: CASRSAGATDRQYF. The DNA for the CDR3 is TGTGCCAGCAGGTCGGCGGGAGCCACAGATAGGCAGTATTTT.

There are many counts of this clonotype. This sequence joins TRBV7-3 and TRBJ2-5; 9 bases map to TRBD1. From germline, CDR1 is SGHTA and CDR2 FQGTGA. This CDR3 region has 15 residues. Unmatched junction bases numbered 4, after V lost 0 bases and J lost 5 bases. The CDR3 DNA reads TGTGCCAGCAGCTTAACTGGGACAGGGCGGGAGACCCAGTACTTC. Amino acids: CASSLTGTGRETQYF.

The chain is built from TRBV29-1 and TRBJ2-5, with D uncertain. V gave up 3 bases and J gave up 2 bases, with 10 bases separating them. Germline V lookup: CDR1 SQVTM, CDR2 ANQGSEA. This CDR3 has 13 amino acids. DNA for the CDR3: TGCAGCGTTGACAGAGGAACTCAAGAGACCCAGTACTTC. Protein sequence: CSVDRGTQETQYF.

The chain couples TRBV20-1 to TRBJ2-1; 10 bases align to TRBD2. CDR3 length: 19 residues. V dropped 0 bases and J dropped 0; count of bases not matched to a gene: 11. The V gene's germline CDR1 is DFQATT and CDR2 SNEGSKA (reference sequence). The CDR3 sequence: CSARDPGLAAKSSYNEQFF. In DNA form, the CDR3 reads TGCAGTGCTAGAGATCCCGGACTAGCGGCAAAAAGCTCCTACAATGAGCAGTTCTTC.

This clonotype was seen a few times. The DNA of the CDR3 is TGTGCCAGCGTCTTGGGGAAAGGGGGCTCCTACAATGAGCAGTTCTTC. As protein: CASVLGKGGSYNEQFF. The rearrangement links TRBV28 to TRBJ2-1; weak D call: TRBD1 (6 bases). V lost 8 bases, J lost 0 bases, and 17 bases lay in between. The V gene's germline CDR1 is MDHEN and CDR2 SYDVKM. CDR3 length: 16 amino acids.

This clonotype occurred a few times. The rearrangement uses TRBV20-1 and TRBJ1-1; D may be TRBD1 (5 bases). The CDR3 is 15 residues long. Trimming took 6 bases from V and 4 from J, leaving 21 bases between them. Germline CDR1 reads DFQATT; CDR2 reads SNEGSKA (reference sequence). The CDR3 reads CSARTLRGATTEAFF. In DNA form, the CDR3 reads TGCAGTGCCAGGACTCTGAGAGGGGCAACCACTGAAGCTTTCTTT.

This clonotype was counted between two and nine times. The chain employs TRBV18 and TRBJ2-1; D is undetermined. The CDR3 is made up of 17 amino acids. Trimming took 2 bases from V and 1 from J, leaving 15 bases between them. Germline V gene lookup returns CDR1 KGHSH and CDR2 LQKENI. The CDR3 DNA sequence: TGTGCCAGCTCACCAAGCCCAATTGGCGGTTCCTACAATGAGCAGTTCTTC. Amino acid sequence: CASSPSPIGGSYNEQFF.

The sample holds many counts of this clonotype. The chain links TRBV4-2 to TRBJ1-1; no firm D call. The germline V gene encodes CDR1 LGHNA and CDR2 YNFKEQ. V dropped 0 bases and J dropped 1 base, with 6 bases sitting between them. This CDR3 comprises 14 residues. The CDR3 is CASSQDGRNTEAFF. DNA for the CDR3: TGTGCCAGCAGCCAAGATGGGAGGAACACTGAAGCTTTCTTT.

This clonotype was seen only a few times. One end of the junction fails to match germline, which may point to a read error. Here the CDR3 reads CASSPLDLEAFF. The CDR3 DNA sequence: TGTGCTAGCAGCCCACTGGACCTTGAAGCTTTCTTT. V gene TRBV7-7 combines with J gene TRBJ1-1, with unresolved D. From germline, CDR1 is SSHAT and CDR2 FNYEAQ (reference sequence). This CDR3 has 12 residues.

The table lists this clonotype with many counts. The V call is TRBV14, the J call TRBJ2-5; D is ambiguous. The germline gives CDR1 SGHDN, CDR2 FVKESK. This CDR3 comprises 13 residues. V lost 2 bases to trimming and J lost 4 bases, with 8 bases between them. The CDR3 sequence: CASSQSLVETQYF. The CDR3 DNA follows: TGTGCCAGCAGCCAATCTCTCGTAGAGACCCAGTACTTC. The whole variable domain, filled in from reference TRBV14 and TRBJ2-5, reads EAGVTQFPSHSVIEKGQTVTLRCDPISGHDNLYWYRRVMGKEIKFLLHFVKESKQDESGMPNNRFLAERTGGTYSTLKVQPAELEDSGVYFCASSQSLVETQYFGPGTRLLVL.

V usage is TRBV5-1 and J usage is TRBJ1-1; TRBD1 might be the D (6 bases). The V gene lost 4 bases and the J gene lost 8 bases, with 12 bases spanning the gap. Germline CDR1 is SGHRS and CDR2 is YFSETQ. The CDR3 is 12 residues long. CDR3 sequence (DNA): TGCGCCAGCAGCCTACCTGACAGGGAAGCTTTCTTT. It translates to CASSLPDREAFF. The variable domain in full, with the rest retrieved from reference TRBV5-1 and TRBJ1-1, is KAGVTQTPRYLIKTRGQQVTLSCSPISGHRSVSWYQQTPGQGLQFLFEYFSETQRNKGNFPGRFSGRQFSNSRSEMNVSTLELGDSALYLCASSLPDREAFFGQGTRLTVV.

The sample holds a few counts of this clonotype. The chain links TRBV4-3 to TRBJ2-1; TRBD2 might be the D (5 bases). The V and J ends lost 1 base and 8 bases respectively, with 15 bases between them. Looked up from germline, CDR1 is LGHNA and CDR2 is YSLEER. This CDR3 contains 15 residues. This CDR3 is CASSQVGWRAHEQFF. The CDR3 nucleotides are TGCGCCAGCAGCCAAGTCGGTTGGCGGGCCCATGAGCAGTTCTTC.

The chain recombines TRBV7-6 with TRBJ2-7, with D possibly matching TRBD1 (5 bases). Germline values: CDR1 SGHVS, CDR2 FNYEAQ. The V end was cut by 5 bases, the J end by 5 bases, with 10 bases between. The CDR3 has 12 residues. This CDR3 is CASSLDSNEQYF. In nucleotides, the CDR3 is TGTGCCAGCAGCCTCGACAGCAACGAGCAGTACTTC.

This clonotype has a handful of counts. This chain uses TRBV25-1 with TRBJ2-3; D may be TRBD1 (6 bases). The CDR3 is made up of 13 amino acids. Germline CDR1 is MGHDK and CDR2 is SYGVNS. V lost 5 bases, J lost 7 bases, and 13 bases lay in between. CDR3 nucleotides: TGTGCCAGCAGTCCAAAGGGGGACCATACGCAGTATTTT. Amino acids: CASSPKGDHTQYF.

The chain recombines TRBV7-2 with TRBJ2-1; 8 positions match TRBD2. The germline CDR1 and CDR2 sequences are SGHTA and FQGNSA. With 5 bases clipped from V and 15 bases from J, the junction kept 9 bases outside the gene matches. CDR3 size: 12 residues. The CDR3 DNA is TGTGCCAGCAGCACGGGAGGGGAAAGGAGGTTCTTC. This encodes CASSTGGERRFF.

The chain recombines TRBV7-8 with TRBJ2-1; D perhaps matches TRBD2 (5 bases). From germline, CDR1 is SGHVS and CDR2 FQNEAQ. This CDR3 spans 17 amino acids. The germline V and J ends were trimmed by 5 bases and 4 bases, with 21 bases remaining between them. CDR3: CASSPGWTGKGYNEQFF. The DNA of the CDR3 is TGTGCCAGCAGCCCCGGGTGGACGGGGAAGGGTTACAATGAGCAGTTCTTC.

This clonotype was seen repeatedly, ten times or more. V is TRBV12-3 or TRBV12-4 and J is TRBJ1-1; D is ambiguous. Trimming pared 8 bases from V and 4 bases from J, leaving 14 bases between. The CDR3 is 13 residues long. The CDR3 DNA is TGTGCCAGCCGAAAGCCGATCGGCACTGAAGCTTTCTTT. Translated: CASRKPIGTEAFF.

This clonotype was observed many times. The genes are TRBV25-1 and TRBJ2-1, with unresolved D. Trimming pared 0 bases from V and 5 bases from J, leaving 2 bases between. Germline CDR1 and CDR2: MGHDK and SYGVNS. The CDR3 covers 12 residues. CDR3 DNA: TGTGCCAGCAGTGAATACAACAATGAGCAGTTCTTC. Translation: CASSEYNNEQFF. The complete variable domain, with remaining parts taken from reference TRBV25-1 and TRBJ2-1, reads EADIYQTPRYLVIGTGKKITLECSQTMGHDKMYWYQQDPGMELHLIHYSYGVNSTEKGDLSSESTVSRIRTEHFPLTLESARPSHTSQYLCASSEYNNEQFFGPGTRLTVL.

This clonotype came up a few times. CDR3 in amino acids: CASSYSPATDTQYF. The CDR3 bases are TGTGCCAGCAGTTACTCCCCAGCCACAGATACGCAGTATTTT. J is TRBJ2-3 and V is TRBV6-5; D uncertain. The V end was cut by 0 bases, the J end by 2 bases, with 6 bases between. This CDR3 region has 14 residues. Germline V gene data show CDR1 as MNHEY and CDR2 as SVGAGI.

CDR3 DNA: TGTGCCAGCAGTTCGACTAGCTTTGAGCAGTTCTTC. Amino acids: CASSSTSFEQFF. The chain carries TRBV7-3 and TRBJ2-1; 7 positions agree with TRBD2. With V trimmed by 6 bases and J by 9 bases, 5 bases remained unmatched. Per the germline V gene, CDR1 is SGHTA and CDR2 is FQGTGA. The CDR3 runs to 12 residues.

The rearrangement joins TRBV12-3 or TRBV12-4 to TRBJ2-6, with D hard to call. The V end lost 5 bases, the J end lost 0 bases, and 5 bases lay between the germline ends. This CDR3 contains 14 residues. The CDR3 spells CASSTFSGANVLTF. CDR3 bases: TGTGCCAGCAGTACGTTCTCTGGGGCCAACGTCCTGACTTTC.

This clonotype was counted a few times. J is TRBJ2-2 and V is TRBV6-1; D is undetermined. CDR1 is MNHNS, CDR2 SASEGT, per germline. The CDR3 has 13 residues. The V gene lost 6 bases and the J gene lost 3 bases, with 8 bases spanning the gap. The CDR3 sequence: CASRVPYTGELFF. CDR3 sequence (DNA): TGTGCCAGCAGGGTCCCTTACACCGGGGAGCTGTTTTTT.

This clonotype has at least ten counts. The chain has TRBV9 and TRBJ2-1; 7 nucleotides match TRBD2. Germline V gene lookup returns CDR1 SGDLS and CDR2 YYNGEE. J gave up 4 bases and V 4 bases, and 11 bases lay outside the gene matches. The CDR3 spans 16 residues. CDR3 sequence (DNA): TGTGCCAGCAGCCCCCAGTTCCTAGCGGCTTACAATGAGCAGTTCTTC. Translation gives CASSPQFLAAYNEQFF. The entire variable domain, with the rest obtained from reference TRBV9 and TRBJ2-1, is as follows: DSGVTQTPKHLITATGQRVTLRCSPRSGDLSVYWYQQSLDQGLQFLIQYYNGEERAKGNILERFSAQQFPDLHSELNLSSLELGDSALYFCASSPQFLAAYNEQFFGPGTRLTVL.

This clonotype was found a few times. The chain combines TRBV25-1 with TRBJ1-2; D is possibly TRBD1 (5 bases). The CDR3 extends over 12 amino acids. Trimming stripped 6 bases from V and 10 bases from J, with 15 bases between. CDR1 is MGHDK and CDR2 is SYGVNS in the germline V gene. This CDR3 reads CASRNAPGAYTF. CDR3 nucleotide sequence: TGTGCCAGCAGGAACGCACCCGGGGCCTACACCTTC.

Only a few counts were recorded for this clonotype. V and J are TRBV5-6 and TRBJ2-2; perhaps D is TRBD1 or TRBD2 (5 bases each). The CDR3 contains 13 residues. V lost 5 bases and J 3 bases, leaving 8 bases between the germline ends. Germline V gives CDR1 SGHDT, CDR2 YYEEEE. In DNA, the CDR3 is TGTGCCAGCAGTCGGGACCACACCGGGGAGCTGTTTTTT. Amino acid sequence: CASSRDHTGELFF.